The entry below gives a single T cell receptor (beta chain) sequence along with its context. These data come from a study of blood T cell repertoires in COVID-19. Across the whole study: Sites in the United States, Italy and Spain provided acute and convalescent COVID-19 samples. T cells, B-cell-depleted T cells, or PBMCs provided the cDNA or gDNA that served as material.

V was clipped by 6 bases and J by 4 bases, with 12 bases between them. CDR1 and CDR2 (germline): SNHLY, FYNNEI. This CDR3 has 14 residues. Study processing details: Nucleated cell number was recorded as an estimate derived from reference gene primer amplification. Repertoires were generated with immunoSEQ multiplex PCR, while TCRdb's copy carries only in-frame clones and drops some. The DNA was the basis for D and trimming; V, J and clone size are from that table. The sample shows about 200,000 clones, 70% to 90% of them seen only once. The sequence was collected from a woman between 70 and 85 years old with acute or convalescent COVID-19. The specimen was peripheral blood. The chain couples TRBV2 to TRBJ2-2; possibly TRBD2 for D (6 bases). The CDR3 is CASRSGTPTGELFF. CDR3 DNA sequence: TGTGCCAGCAGGTCCGGGACTCCCACCGGGGAGCTGTTTTTT.